Following are 14 T cell receptor beta chains from one sample sequenced in a study of monozygotic twins with inflammatory bowel disease. Reprocessing the 5' RACE reads, TCRdb reports a single entry for every CDR3 protein and omits DNA. Its listing shows a few hundred thousand distinct CDR3 sequences. Sequencing used blood. The receptors shown here come from a human donor with ulcerative colitis or Crohn's disease, or a healthy co-twin of an affected twin (not recorded which).

J is TRBJ1-1 and V is TRBV29-1; the TCRdb call, TRBD1, lacks DNA for checking. The CDR3 loop spans 14 amino acids. Germline CDR1 SQVTM, CDR2 ANQGSEA. CDR3 amino acids: CSVAQGNFYTEAFF.

This sequence joins TRBV6-4 and TRBJ2-5. In germline, CDR1 is MRHNA, CDR2 SNTAGT. There are 13 residues in the CDR3. This chain's CDR3 is CASSDSNIGTQYF.

CDR3 sequence: CASSLSPLGGSTDTQYF. The chain combines TRBV4-2 with TRBJ2-3; no DNA is available, so the TRBD1 call from TCRdb remains unchecked. Germline CDR1 LGHNA, CDR2 YNFKEQ. This CDR3 is 17 amino acids long.

The V call is TRBV20-1, the J call TRBJ1-5; TCRdb returns TRBD1, unconfirmable since there is no DNA. Germline values: CDR1 DFQATT, CDR2 SNEGSKA (reference sequence). The CDR3 extends over 14 amino acids. This CDR3 is CSAGRTGQNQPQHF.

The CDR3 reads CASTRTGGFPSSYNEQFF. The chain has TRBV23-1 and TRBJ2-1; with no DNA, the TCRdb D assignment of TRBD1 cannot be verified. TRBV23-1 has ORF status, its function being uncertain. This CDR3 comprises 18 residues.

The rearrangement uses TRBV27 and TRBJ2-2; TCRdb proposes TRBD1, but this gene call is untestable without DNA. This CDR3 is 14 amino acids long. Germline assignment: CDR1 MNHEY and CDR2 SMNVEV (reference sequence). The CDR3 region is CASRPGQVTGELFF.

The CDR3: CASSLVGTSGGSTDTQYF. This rearrangement joins TRBV5-1 to TRBJ2-3; as DNA is missing, the TRBD2 call by TCRdb cannot be tested. The CDR3 consists of 18 residues. CDR1 is SGHRS, CDR2 YFSETQ, per germline. The complete variable domain, with remaining parts taken from reference TRBV5-1 and TRBJ2-3, reads KAGVTQTPRYLIKTRGQQVTLSCSPISGHRSVSWYQQTPGQGLQFLFEYFSETQRNKGNFPGRFSGRQFSNSRSEMNVSTLELGDSALYLCASSLVGTSGGSTDTQYFGPGTRLTVL.

The chain uses TRBV10-3 and TRBJ2-5; TCRdb's D call of TRBD1 is untestable without DNA. The CDR3 loop spans 15 amino acids. Germline values: CDR1 ENHRY, CDR2 SYGVKD. The CDR3: CAISHSGAGGETQYF.

This sequence joins TRBV6-1 and TRBJ1-5; TCRdb picks TRBD1, but there is no DNA to check that call. The CDR3 totals 16 residues. CDR1 MNHNS and CDR2 SASEGT come from the germline V gene. This chain's CDR3 is CASSPVDREGNQPQHF.

The CDR3 loop reads CASNSAGRNSYEQYF. V and J are TRBV2 and TRBJ2-7; TCRdb indicates TRBD1, and absent DNA this call remains unverified. Looked up from germline, CDR1 is SNHLY and CDR2 is FYNNEI. The CDR3 extends over 15 amino acids.

This rearrangement joins TRBV6-2 or TRBV6-3 to TRBJ2-1; TCRdb calls TRBD1, which cannot be checked without DNA. CDR3 length equals 14 residues. CDR1 and CDR2 (germline): MNHEY, SVGEGT. CDR3 residues: CASTPGSQYNEQFF.

The gene calls are TRBV2 and TRBJ2-3. The CDR3 is 14 residues long. Looked up from germline, CDR1 is SNHLY and CDR2 is FYNNEI. The CDR3 sequence is CASVIAPPGDTQYF.

The chain couples TRBV5-1 to TRBJ2-5; TCRdb selects TRBD1, and the lack of DNA leaves this call unchecked. Germline CDR1 reads SGHRS; CDR2 reads YFSETQ. CDR3 length equals 14 residues. CDR3 residues: CASSLGDHQETQYF.

The chain combines TRBV2 with TRBJ2-7. The CDR3 sequence is 15 residues long. The V gene's germline CDR1 is SNHLY and CDR2 FYNNEI. The CDR3 sequence is CASSEERASSYEQYF.